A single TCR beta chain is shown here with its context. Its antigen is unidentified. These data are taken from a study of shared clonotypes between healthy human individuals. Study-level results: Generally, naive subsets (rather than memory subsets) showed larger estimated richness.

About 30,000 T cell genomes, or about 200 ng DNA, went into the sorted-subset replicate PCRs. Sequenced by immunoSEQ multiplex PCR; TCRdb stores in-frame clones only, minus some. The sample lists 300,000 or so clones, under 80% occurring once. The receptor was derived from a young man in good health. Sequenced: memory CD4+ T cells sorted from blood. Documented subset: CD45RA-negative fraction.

CDR3 coding DNA: TGCAGTGGTCACCAGAACACTGAAGCTTTCTTT. Its protein is CSGHQNTEAFF. The chain has TRBV20-1 and TRBJ1-1; D is undetermined. From germline, CDR1 is DFQATT and CDR2 SNEGSKA (reference sequence). This CDR3 is 11 amino acids long. The V end lost 7 bases, the J end lost 1 base, and 7 bases lay between the germline ends.